The clone carrying this T cell receptor (beta chain) was picked up a small number of times. The data belong to a study of control samples from healthy donors and cancer patients. The table came from immunoSEQ multiplex PCR; TCRdb's copy has only in-frame clones and leaves some out. The table records about 77,000 clones, approximately 92% of them present only once. From germline, CDR1 is MDHEN and CDR2 SYDVKM. Trimming took 5 bases from V and 2 from J; bases not matched to a gene: 10. The CDR3 is 19 residues long. J is TRBJ2-3 and V is TRBV28; 16 positions agree with TRBD2. The sequence came from an older woman in good health. Sequenced sample: blood. For the CDR3, the DNA is TGTGCCAGCAGTCCCGGGACTAGCGGGAGGGCCTGGAACACAGATACGCAGTATTTT. Translation: CASSPGTSGRAWNTDTQYF.